These 32 T cell receptor beta chains originate from one sample sequenced in a study of OX40 agonist ivuxolimab in advanced cancers. TCRdb's copy holds only in-frame clones and misses some; the assay was immunoSEQ multiplex PCR. This table has about 88,000 clones, approximately 85% appearing once. The sequencing here drew on CD4+ or CD8+ T cells sorted from blood, taken in a trial of the OX40 agonist ivuxolimab. The receptors here all came from an adult with an advanced solid tumor such as melanoma, head and neck, liver or kidney cancer.

The rearrangement joins TRBV7-8 to TRBJ2-1; D uncertain. Trimming removed 2 bases at V and 4 bases at J, with 9 bases between. CDR3 size: 14 residues. The germline CDR1 and CDR2 sequences are SGHVS and FQNEAQ. CDR3 region: CASSLRSRYNEQFF. Written as DNA, the CDR3 is TGTGCCAGCAGCTTAAGGTCGCGTTACAATGAGCAGTTCTTC.

J is TRBJ2-3 and V is TRBV29-1, with 12 nucleotides matching TRBD1. The CDR3 contains 16 residues. Looked up from germline, CDR1 is SQVTM and CDR2 is ANQGSEA. Unmatched junction bases numbered 10, after V lost 6 bases and J lost 3 bases. The CDR3 DNA sequence: TGCAGCGTCGGGGGGCCGGGACAGGGGGCAACAGATACGCAGTATTTT. Amino acids: CSVGGPGQGATDTQYF.

This clone was observed a few times. V and J are TRBV5-6 and TRBJ2-5; D is perhaps TRBD1 (5 bases). The CDR3 spans 14 residues. Trimming stripped 1 base from V and 2 bases from J, with 9 bases between. Germline V lookup: CDR1 SGHDT, CDR2 YYEEEE. CDR3 in DNA: TGTGCCAGCAGCTTGACAGGAACTCAAGAGACCCAGTACTTC. Its protein is CASSLTGTQETQYF.

J is TRBJ2-2 and V is TRBV14; D is perhaps TRBD1 (6 bases). Between the trimmed V and J ends, which lost 6 bases and 4 bases, there was a span of 9 bases. The germline gives CDR1 SGHDN, CDR2 FVKESK. This CDR3 has 13 amino acids. CDR3 DNA sequence: TGTGCCAGCAGGAAAGGGGGCACCGGGGAGCTGTTTTTT. Residues: CASRKGGTGELFF.

The chain recombines TRBV5-6 with TRBJ2-3, with a weak D call TRBD2 (6 bases). Germline lookup yields CDR1 SGHDT and CDR2 YYEEEE. V was cut by 0 bases and J by 9 bases, with 11 bases left in between. This CDR3 has 13 residues. The CDR3 sequence is CASSLVSGGTQYF. CDR3 nucleotides: TGTGCCAGCAGCTTGGTCAGCGGAGGGACGCAGTATTTT.

V gene TRBV11-2 combines with J gene TRBJ2-7, with D possibly being TRBD2 (6 bases). CDR1 is SGHAT and CDR2 is FQNNGV in the germline V gene. Trimming removed 0 bases from V and 1 base from J, with 16 bases in between. The CDR3 extends over 17 amino acids. CDR3 in amino acids: CASSLDRGTRGSYEQYF. The CDR3, as DNA: TGTGCCAGCAGCTTAGATCGGGGGACCCGGGGGTCCTACGAGCAGTACTTC.

V gene TRBV18 combines with J gene TRBJ2-1; tentative D call: TRBD1 (5 bases). V lost 3 bases and J lost 6, with 18 bases in between. Germline values: CDR1 KGHSH, CDR2 LQKENI. The CDR3 extends over 16 amino acids. This CDR3 reads CASSPTDFRGFNEQFF. CDR3 nucleotide sequence: TGTGCCAGCTCACCGACAGATTTTCGTGGTTTCAATGAGCAGTTCTTC.

This clone was observed once. The chain recombines TRBV5-1 with TRBJ2-7, with D perhaps TRBD1 or TRBD2 (6 bases each). Germline loops: CDR1 SGHRS, CDR2 YFSETQ. This CDR3 has 15 residues. The V end was cut by 0 bases, the J end by 3 bases, with 13 bases between. This chain's CDR3 is CASSLAPGAHYEQYF. For the CDR3, the DNA is TGCGCCAGCAGCTTGGCCCCGGGGGCACACTACGAGCAGTACTTC. The whole variable domain, filled in from reference TRBV5-1 and TRBJ2-7, reads KAGVTQTPRYLIKTRGQQVTLSCSPISGHRSVSWYQQTPGQGLQFLFEYFSETQRNKGNFPGRFSGRQFSNSRSEMNVSTLELGDSALYLCASSLAPGAHYEQYFGPGTRLTVT.

The rearrangement joins TRBV18 to TRBJ2-1; 9 bases match TRBD2. Germline CDR1 is KGHSH and CDR2 is LQKENI. CDR3 length: 12 residues. V shed 3 bases and J 9 bases; nucleotides not matched to a gene: 0. As DNA, the CDR3 is TGTGCCAGCTCACCGACTAGCGGTGAGCAGTTCTTC. Its translation is CASSPTSGEQFF.

This chain uses TRBV9 with TRBJ1-4, with D maybe TRBD1 (6 bases). CDR3 length: 15 amino acids. Germline-derived CDR1 and CDR2 are SGDLS and YYNGEE. Trimming left V 0 bases short and J 8 bases short, with 14 bases between. CDR3 loop: CASSVGSRGREKLFF. CDR3 nucleotides: TGTGCCAGCAGCGTAGGCTCCAGGGGAAGGGAAAAACTGTTTTTT.

The chain uses TRBV5-1 and TRBJ1-3; D remains ambiguous. Trimming removed 0 bases at V and 0 bases at J, with 10 bases between. This CDR3 has 16 amino acids. The germline gives CDR1 SGHRS, CDR2 YFSETQ. The CDR3 coding sequence is TGCGCCAGCAGCTTGGCCGATACAGCCTCTGGAAACACCATATATTTT. This gives the protein CASSLADTASGNTIYF.

This sequence joins TRBV11-2 and TRBJ1-1, with a possible D match to TRBD1 (5 bases). Trimming stripped 5 bases from V and 10 bases from J, with 14 bases between. Per germline, CDR1 SGHAT and CDR2 FQNNGV. The CDR3 is 12 residues long. CDR3: CASSPGGGGAFF. The CDR3 coding sequence is TGTGCCAGCAGCCCTGGGGGGGGTGGAGCTTTCTTT.

CDR3 DNA: TGTGCCAGCAGCTTACGGCTTGGGGACACCGGGGAGCTGTTTTTT. It codes for CASSLRLGDTGELFF. The chain couples TRBV7-2 to TRBJ2-2, with D hard to call. Looked up from germline, CDR1 is SGHTA and CDR2 is FQGNSA. The CDR3 contains 15 residues. Deletions cut 2 bases from V and 3 bases from J, with 10 bases between. The full variable domain, in which reference TRBV7-2 and TRBJ2-2 provide the parts outside the CDR3, is GAGVSQSPSNKVTEKGKDVELRCDPISGHTALYWYRQSLGQGLEFLIYFQGNSAPDKSGLPSDRFSAERTGGSVSTLTIQRTQQEDSAVYLCASSLRLGDTGELFFGEGSRLTVL.

The chain uses TRBV19 and TRBJ2-1; TRBD2 is a possible D gene (7 bases). This CDR3 has 18 residues. V gave up 3 bases and J gave up 0 bases, with 18 bases separating them. The V gene's germline CDR1 is LNHDA and CDR2 SQIVND (reference sequence). CDR3 amino acids: CASSIQGWLADSYNEQFF. In DNA form, the CDR3 reads TGTGCCAGTAGTATTCAGGGGTGGCTAGCGGACTCCTACAATGAGCAGTTCTTC.

This CDR3 reads CASSLAPPGTGDTQYF. Here the CDR3 DNA reads TGTGCCAGCAGCTTAGCCCCCCCCGGGACTGGGGATACGCAGTATTTT. The rearrangement joins TRBV11-2 to TRBJ2-3, with D possibly TRBD2 on 6 matching bases. Trimming cost V 1 base and J 6 bases, with 17 bases left between them. This CDR3 is 16 amino acids long. Germline V CDR1 and CDR2: SGHAT, FQNNGV.

The chain uses TRBV6-6 and TRBJ2-1; no firm D call. CDR3 size: 15 residues. Germline V gene sequence: CDR1 MNHNY, CDR2 SVGAGI (reference sequence). V gave up 7 bases and J gave up 4 bases, with 17 bases separating them. DNA for the CDR3: TGTGCCAGCACCCTTGGCCCTGGGGTATACAATGAGCAGTTCTTC. Its translation is CASTLGPGVYNEQFF.

The gene calls are TRBV5-1 and TRBJ1-1; the D is unclear. CDR1 SGHRS and CDR2 YFSETQ come from the germline V gene. The CDR3 consists of 13 residues. The V and J ends lost 4 bases and 0 bases respectively, with 7 bases between them. The CDR3 sequence is CASSESMNTEAFF. The CDR3 DNA is TGCGCCAGCAGCGAGTCCATGAACACTGAAGCTTTCTTT.

The V gene is TRBV4-1, the J gene TRBJ2-7; a weak D match, TRBD1 (5 bases). Trimming took 4 bases from V and 2 from J, leaving 24 bases between them. Germline loops: CDR1 MGHRA, CDR2 YSYEKL. There are 18 residues in the CDR3. In DNA, the CDR3 is TGCGCCAGCAGCCTCCCGACGTCCCGTATTAAGGACACCTACGAGCAGTACGTC. This codes for CASSLPTSRIKDTYEQYV.

This rearrangement joins TRBV2 to TRBJ1-1; D is uncertain. CDR3 length: 12 amino acids. The germline V gene encodes CDR1 SNHLY and CDR2 FYNNEI. V lost 7 bases to trimming and J lost 1 base, with 7 bases between them. The CDR3 here is CASTRSNTEAFF. CDR3 nucleotide sequence: TGTGCCAGCACTCGCTCGAACACTGAAGCTTTCTTT. The whole variable domain, filled in from reference TRBV2 and TRBJ1-1, reads EPEVTQTPSHQVTQMGQEVILRCVPISNHLYFYWYRQILGQKVEFLVSFYNNEISEKSEIFDDQFSVERPDGSNFTLKIRSTKLEDSAMYFCASTRSNTEAFFGQGTRLTVV.

The chain uses TRBV5-5 and TRBJ2-2, with a possible D match to TRBD2 (8 bases). Germline V lookup: CDR1 SGHKS, CDR2 YYEKEE (reference sequence). Trimming left V 4 bases short and J 3 bases short, with 28 bases between. The CDR3 is 20 residues long. The CDR3 DNA sequence: TGTGCCAGCAGCCAGGGCCGGGAGGGGGCGCTGGGTCAGGACACCGGGGAGCTGTTTTTT. This gives the protein CASSQGREGALGQDTGELFF.

CDR3 in amino acids: CASSSGESSGANVLTF. The CDR3 DNA reads as TGTGCCAGCAGCTCAGGAGAAAGCTCTGGGGCCAACGTCCTGACTTTC. The chain is built from TRBV7-8 and TRBJ2-6; D ambiguous. This CDR3 spans 16 amino acids. Germline V gene lookup returns CDR1 SGHVS and CDR2 FQNEAQ. Trimming removed 4 bases from V and 0 bases from J, with 10 bases in between.

This clone was observed a few times. The chain recombines TRBV18 with TRBJ1-1, with D tentatively TRBD1 (5 bases). This CDR3 contains 13 residues. Trimming left V 3 bases short and J 2 bases short, with 7 bases between. Looked up from germline, CDR1 is KGHSH and CDR2 is LQKENI. The CDR3 DNA reads TGTGCCAGCTCACCCCGGGACAACACTGAAGCTTTCTTT. It translates to CASSPRDNTEAFF.

The chain uses TRBV5-5 and TRBJ1-6; weak D call: TRBD1 (6 bases). Trimming stripped 4 bases from V and 7 bases from J, with 21 bases between. Per germline, CDR1 SGHKS and CDR2 YYEKEE (reference sequence). The CDR3 is 17 amino acids. CDR3 DNA sequence: TGTGCCAGCAGCCATGGTTCAGGCAGGGGCGCAAATTCACCCCTCCACTTT. This gives the protein CASSHGSGRGANSPLHF.

This chain joins TRBV28 and TRBJ2-3; the D is unclear. Germline lookup yields CDR1 MDHEN and CDR2 SYDVKM. The CDR3 loop spans 12 amino acids. Trimming cost V 4 bases and J 2 bases, with 4 bases left between them. The CDR3 DNA reads as TGTGCCAGCAGTTCTACCACAGATACGCAGTATTTT. The encoded protein is CASSSTTDTQYF.

The chain is built from TRBV11-2 and TRBJ1-2; 7 bases are shared with TRBD1. J gave up 8 bases and V 4 bases, and 13 bases lay outside the gene matches. The CDR3 is made up of 15 amino acids. The germline CDR1 and CDR2 sequences are SGHAT and FQNNGV. CDR3 sequence reads: CASSSNRGYLGGYTF. CDR3 coding DNA: TGTGCCAGCAGCTCAAACAGGGGTTATCTAGGGGGCTACACCTTC.

The chain carries TRBV2 and TRBJ2-3; no definite D call. The CDR3 is made up of 12 amino acids. V lost 3 bases and J lost 3, with 4 bases in between. Germline V gene lookup returns CDR1 SNHLY and CDR2 FYNNEI. CDR3 amino acids: CASSEMTDTQYF. Written as DNA, the CDR3 is TGTGCCAGCAGTGAGATGACAGATACGCAGTATTTT.

The chain employs TRBV5-1 and TRBJ2-3; weak D call: TRBD2 (6 bases). Germline V gene data show CDR1 as SGHRS and CDR2 as YFSETQ. Trimming took 5 bases from V and 0 from J, leaving 10 bases between them. The length of the CDR3 is 14 residues. The CDR3 sequence is CASRGGASTDTQYF. The CDR3 DNA reads TGCGCCAGCAGAGGCGGGGCAAGCACAGATACGCAGTATTTT.

This clone has only a few counts. The chain links TRBV5-1 to TRBJ1-6; no definite D call. With 0 bases removed from V and 1 base from J, the gap between germline ends came to 8 bases. Germline V gene lookup returns CDR1 SGHRS and CDR2 YFSETQ. This CDR3 region has 16 residues. Here the CDR3 reads CASSLDWGSYNSPLHF. CDR3 bases: TGCGCCAGCAGCTTGGATTGGGGTTCCTATAATTCACCCCTCCACTTT.

This chain joins TRBV7-2 and TRBJ1-6; D is ambiguous. Looked up from germline, CDR1 is SGHTA and CDR2 is FQGNSA. The CDR3 contains 16 residues. Deletions cut 2 bases from V and 0 bases from J, with 8 bases between. For the CDR3, the DNA is TGTGCCAGCAGCTTAAGTCCGAGCTCCTATAATTCACCCCTCCACTTT. It encodes CASSLSPSSYNSPLHF. Complete variable domain (other parts from reference TRBV7-2 and TRBJ1-6): GAGVSQSPSNKVTEKGKDVELRCDPISGHTALYWYRQSLGQGLEFLIYFQGNSAPDKSGLPSDRFSAERTGGSVSTLTIQRTQQEDSAVYLCASSLSPSSYNSPLHFGNGTRLTVT.

This clone was seen more than once but under ten times. This chain connects TRBV6-1 to TRBJ1-2; D is perhaps TRBD1 (6 bases). With 4 bases removed from V and 5 bases from J, the gap between germline ends came to 11 bases. The CDR3 is made up of 13 amino acids. Per the germline V gene, CDR1 is MNHNS and CDR2 is SASEGT. The CDR3 region has the DNA TGTGCCAGCAGTGCGGACAGCTTGTATGGCTACACCTTC. This codes for CASSADSLYGYTF.

The rearrangement links TRBV20-1 to TRBJ2-3; no definite D call. CDR3 length: 11 amino acids. Germline loops: CDR1 DFQATT, CDR2 SNEGSKA (reference sequence). V was trimmed by 4 bases and J by 6 bases, leaving 8 bases between them. CDR3: CSANTADTQYF. Here the CDR3 DNA reads TGCAGTGCTAACACCGCGGATACGCAGTATTTT.

This clone appeared a few times. The chain recombines TRBV5-1 with TRBJ2-2; the D call may be TRBD1 or TRBD2 (5 bases each). The V gene's germline CDR1 is SGHRS and CDR2 YFSETQ. CDR3 size: 17 residues. V was shortened by 4 bases and J by 4 bases, with 20 bases between the two germline ends. CDR3 nucleotides: TGCGCCAGCAGCCCGGTCGTTGGGGCAGGGAGCACCGGGGAGCTGTTTTTT. Protein: CASSPVVGAGSTGELFF.